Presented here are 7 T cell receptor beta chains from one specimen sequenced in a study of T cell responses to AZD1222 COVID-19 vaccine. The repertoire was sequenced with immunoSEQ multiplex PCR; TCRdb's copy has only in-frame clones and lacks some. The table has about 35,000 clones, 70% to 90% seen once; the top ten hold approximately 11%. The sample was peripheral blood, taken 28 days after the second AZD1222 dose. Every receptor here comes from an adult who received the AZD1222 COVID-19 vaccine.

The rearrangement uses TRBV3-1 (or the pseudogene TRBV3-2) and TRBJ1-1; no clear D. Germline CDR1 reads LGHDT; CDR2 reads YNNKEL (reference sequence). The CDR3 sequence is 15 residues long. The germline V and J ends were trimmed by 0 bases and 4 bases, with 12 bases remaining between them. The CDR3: CASSQDHLSLTEAFF. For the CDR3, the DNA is TGTGCCAGCAGCCAAGATCACCTTTCCCTCACTGAAGCTTTCTTT.

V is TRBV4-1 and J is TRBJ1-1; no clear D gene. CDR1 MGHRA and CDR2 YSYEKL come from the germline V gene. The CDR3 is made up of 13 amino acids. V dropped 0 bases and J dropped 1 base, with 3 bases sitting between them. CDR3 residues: CASSQERNTEAFF. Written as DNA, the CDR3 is TGCGCCAGCAGCCAAGAGAGGAACACTGAAGCTTTCTTT.

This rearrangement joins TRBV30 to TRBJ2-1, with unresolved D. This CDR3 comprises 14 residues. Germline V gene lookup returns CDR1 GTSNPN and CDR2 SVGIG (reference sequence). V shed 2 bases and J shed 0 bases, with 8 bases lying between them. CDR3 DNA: TGTGCCTGGAGTCTGGTCAGCTCCTACAATGAGCAGTTCTTC. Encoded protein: CAWSLVSSYNEQFF. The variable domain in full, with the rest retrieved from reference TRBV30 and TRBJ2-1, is SQTIHQWPATLVQPVGSPLSLECTVEGTSNPNLYWYRQAAGRGLQLLFYSVGIGQISSEVPQNLSASRPQDRQFILSSKKLLLSDSGFYLCAWSLVSSYNEQFFGPGTRLTVL.

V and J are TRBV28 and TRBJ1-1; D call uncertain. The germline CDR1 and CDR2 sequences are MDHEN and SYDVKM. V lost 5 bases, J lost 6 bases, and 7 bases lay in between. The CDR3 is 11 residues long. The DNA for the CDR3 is TGTGCCAGCAGTATTAGGGCTGAAGCTTTCTTT. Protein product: CASSIRAEAFF.

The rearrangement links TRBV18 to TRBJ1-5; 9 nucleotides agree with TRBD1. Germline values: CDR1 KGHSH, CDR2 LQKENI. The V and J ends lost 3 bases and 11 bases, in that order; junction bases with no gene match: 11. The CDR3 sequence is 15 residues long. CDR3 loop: CASSPTGTGSVSQHF. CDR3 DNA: TGTGCCAGCTCACCCACCGGGACAGGGAGTGTATCCCAGCATTTT.

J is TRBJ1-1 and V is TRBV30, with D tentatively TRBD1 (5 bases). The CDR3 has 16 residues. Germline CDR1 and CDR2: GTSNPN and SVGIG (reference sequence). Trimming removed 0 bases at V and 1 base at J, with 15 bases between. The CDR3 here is CAWSVLVGQGNTEAFF. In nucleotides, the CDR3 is TGTGCCTGGAGTGTACTAGTAGGGCAGGGGAACACTGAAGCTTTCTTT.

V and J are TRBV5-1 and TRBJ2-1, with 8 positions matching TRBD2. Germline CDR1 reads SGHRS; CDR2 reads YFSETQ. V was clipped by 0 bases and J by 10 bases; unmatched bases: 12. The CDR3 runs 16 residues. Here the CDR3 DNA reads TGCGCCAGCAGCTTGGAGCTGGCGGGGGGCCTCGAGGAGCAGTTCTTC. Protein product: CASSLELAGGLEEQFF.